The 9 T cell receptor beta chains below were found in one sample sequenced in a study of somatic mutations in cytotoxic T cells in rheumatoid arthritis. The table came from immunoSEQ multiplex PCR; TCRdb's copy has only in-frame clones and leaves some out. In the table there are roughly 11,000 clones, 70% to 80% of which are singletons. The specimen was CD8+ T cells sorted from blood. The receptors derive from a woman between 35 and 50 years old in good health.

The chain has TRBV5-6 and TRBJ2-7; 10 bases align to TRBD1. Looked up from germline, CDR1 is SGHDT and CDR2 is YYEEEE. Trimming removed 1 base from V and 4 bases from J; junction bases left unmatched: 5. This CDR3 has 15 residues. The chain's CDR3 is CASSLRDRGPYEQYF. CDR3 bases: TGTGCCAGCAGCTTGAGGGACAGGGGACCTTACGAGCAGTACTTC.

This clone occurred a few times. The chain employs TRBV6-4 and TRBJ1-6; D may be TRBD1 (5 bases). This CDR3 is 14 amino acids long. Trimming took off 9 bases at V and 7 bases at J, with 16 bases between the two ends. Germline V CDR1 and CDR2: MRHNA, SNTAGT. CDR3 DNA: TGTGCCAGTAGTAAAGACAGTGAGAATTCACCCCTCCACTTT. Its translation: CASSKDSENSPLHF.

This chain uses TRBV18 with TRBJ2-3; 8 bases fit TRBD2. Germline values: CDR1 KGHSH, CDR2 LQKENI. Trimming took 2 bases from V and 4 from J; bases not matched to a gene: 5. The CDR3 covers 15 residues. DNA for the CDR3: TGTGCCAGCTCACCAGTGATAGCGGGGTCAGATACGCAGTATTTT. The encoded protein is CASSPVIAGSDTQYF.

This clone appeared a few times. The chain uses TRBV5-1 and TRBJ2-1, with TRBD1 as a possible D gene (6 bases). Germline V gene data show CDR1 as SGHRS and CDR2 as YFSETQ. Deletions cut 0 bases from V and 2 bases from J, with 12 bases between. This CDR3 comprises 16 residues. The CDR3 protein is CASSLVTGMPYNEQFF. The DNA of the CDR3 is TGCGCCAGCAGCTTGGTGACAGGTATGCCCTACAATGAGCAGTTCTTC. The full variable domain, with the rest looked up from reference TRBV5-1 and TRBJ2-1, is KAGVTQTPRYLIKTRGQQVTLSCSPISGHRSVSWYQQTPGQGLQFLFEYFSETQRNKGNFPGRFSGRQFSNSRSEMNVSTLELGDSALYLCASSLVTGMPYNEQFFGPGTRLTVL.

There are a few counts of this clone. The CDR3 reads CASSQASGKYEQYF. The CDR3 bases are TGTGCCAGCAGCCAAGCTAGCGGGAAGTACGAGCAGTACTTC. This sequence joins TRBV4-2 and TRBJ2-7, with 9 bases fitting TRBD2. The CDR3 spans 14 residues. Germline V gives CDR1 LGHNA, CDR2 YNFKEQ. J was trimmed by 4 bases and V by 1 base; bases with no gene match: 2.

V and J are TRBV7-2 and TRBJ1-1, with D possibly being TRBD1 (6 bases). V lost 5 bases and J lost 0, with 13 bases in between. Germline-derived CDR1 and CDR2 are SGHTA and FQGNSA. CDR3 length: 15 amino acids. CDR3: CASSTRTVMNTEAFF. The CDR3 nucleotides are TGTGCCAGCAGCACCCGGACAGTTATGAACACTGAAGCTTTCTTT.

CDR3 region: CASSLDRTSPLHF. CDR3 bases: TGTGCCAGCAGTTTAGACAGGACTTCACCCCTCCACTTT. This rearrangement joins TRBV28 to TRBJ1-6; a possible D gene is TRBD1 (6 bases). The CDR3 length is 13 residues. From germline, CDR1 is MDHEN and CDR2 SYDVKM. Deletions cut 2 bases from V and 9 bases from J, with 8 bases between.

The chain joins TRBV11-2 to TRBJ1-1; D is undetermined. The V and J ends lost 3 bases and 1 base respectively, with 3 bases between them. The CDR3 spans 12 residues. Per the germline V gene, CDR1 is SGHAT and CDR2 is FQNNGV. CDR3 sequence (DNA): TGTGCCAGCAGCTTGACGAACACTGAAGCTTTCTTT. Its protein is CASSLTNTEAFF.

The CDR3 bases are TGTGCCAGCAGTGACACTACTAGCTCTGGTGAGCAGTTCTTC. Protein product: CASSDTTSSGEQFF. The chain employs TRBV6-4 and TRBJ2-1, with D possibly being TRBD2 (6 bases). Germline CDR1 is MRHNA and CDR2 is SNTAGT. This CDR3 is built from 14 residues. V lost 2 bases, J lost 9 bases, and 14 bases lay in between.